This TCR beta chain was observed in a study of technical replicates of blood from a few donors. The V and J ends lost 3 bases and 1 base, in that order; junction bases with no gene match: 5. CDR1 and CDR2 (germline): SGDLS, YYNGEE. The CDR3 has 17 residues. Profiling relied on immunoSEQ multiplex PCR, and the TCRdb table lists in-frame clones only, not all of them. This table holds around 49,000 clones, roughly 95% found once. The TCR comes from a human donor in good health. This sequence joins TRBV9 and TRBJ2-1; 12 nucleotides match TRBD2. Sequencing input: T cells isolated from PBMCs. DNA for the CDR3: TGTGCCAGCAGCGGCCTAGCGGGAGGGTTTTCCTACAATGAGCAGTTCTTC. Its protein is CASSGLAGGFSYNEQFF.